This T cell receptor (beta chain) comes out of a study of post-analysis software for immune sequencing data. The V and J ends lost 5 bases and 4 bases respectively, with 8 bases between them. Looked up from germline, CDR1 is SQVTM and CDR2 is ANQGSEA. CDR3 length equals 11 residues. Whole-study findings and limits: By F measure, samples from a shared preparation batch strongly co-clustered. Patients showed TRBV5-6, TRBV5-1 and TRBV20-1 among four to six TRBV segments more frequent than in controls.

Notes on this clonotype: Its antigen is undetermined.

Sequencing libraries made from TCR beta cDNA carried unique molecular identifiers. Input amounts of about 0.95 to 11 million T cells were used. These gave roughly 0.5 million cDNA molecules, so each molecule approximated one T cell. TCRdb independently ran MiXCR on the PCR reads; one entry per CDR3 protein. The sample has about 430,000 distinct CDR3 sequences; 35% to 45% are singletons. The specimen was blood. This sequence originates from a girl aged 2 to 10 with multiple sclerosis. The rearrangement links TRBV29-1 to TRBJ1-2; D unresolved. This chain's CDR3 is CSVFSAYGYTF. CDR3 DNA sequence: TGCAGCGTTTTTTCTGCCTATGGCTACACCTTC.